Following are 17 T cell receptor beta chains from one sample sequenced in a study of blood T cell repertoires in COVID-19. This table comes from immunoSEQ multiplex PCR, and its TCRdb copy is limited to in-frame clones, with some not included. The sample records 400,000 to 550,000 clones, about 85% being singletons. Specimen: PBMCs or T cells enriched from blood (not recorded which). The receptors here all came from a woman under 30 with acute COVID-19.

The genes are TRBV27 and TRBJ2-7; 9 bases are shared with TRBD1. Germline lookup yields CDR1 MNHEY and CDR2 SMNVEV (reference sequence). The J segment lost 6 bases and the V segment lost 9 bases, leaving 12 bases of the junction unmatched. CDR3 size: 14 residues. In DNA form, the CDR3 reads TGTGCCAGTGGGGGACAGGGTTATAGGAGCGAGCAGTACTTC. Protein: CASGGQGYRSEQYF.

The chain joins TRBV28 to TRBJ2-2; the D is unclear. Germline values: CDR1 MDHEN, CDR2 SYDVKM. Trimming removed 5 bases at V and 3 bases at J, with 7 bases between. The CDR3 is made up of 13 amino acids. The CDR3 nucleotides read TGTGCCAGCAGTCCCATAGACACCGGGGAGCTGTTTTTT. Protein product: CASSPIDTGELFF.

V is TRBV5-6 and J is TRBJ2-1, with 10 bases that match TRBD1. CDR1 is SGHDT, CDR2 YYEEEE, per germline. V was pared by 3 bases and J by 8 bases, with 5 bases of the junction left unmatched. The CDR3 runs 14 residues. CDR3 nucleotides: TGTGCCAGCAGCTACGACAGGGGGCTCTATGAGCAGTTCTTC. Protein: CASSYDRGLYEQFF.

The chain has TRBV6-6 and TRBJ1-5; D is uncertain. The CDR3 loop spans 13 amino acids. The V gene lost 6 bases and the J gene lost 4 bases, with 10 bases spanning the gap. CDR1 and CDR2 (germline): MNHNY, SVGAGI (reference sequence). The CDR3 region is CASSNGLNQPQHF. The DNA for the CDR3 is TGTGCCAGCAGCAATGGACTGAATCAGCCCCAGCATTTT.

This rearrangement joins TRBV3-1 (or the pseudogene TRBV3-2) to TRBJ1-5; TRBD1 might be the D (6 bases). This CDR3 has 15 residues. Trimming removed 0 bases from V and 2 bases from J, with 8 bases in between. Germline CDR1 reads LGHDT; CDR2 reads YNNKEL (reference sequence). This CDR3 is CASSQDHRGNQPQHF. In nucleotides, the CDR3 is TGTGCCAGCAGCCAAGATCACAGGGGCAATCAGCCCCAGCATTTT.

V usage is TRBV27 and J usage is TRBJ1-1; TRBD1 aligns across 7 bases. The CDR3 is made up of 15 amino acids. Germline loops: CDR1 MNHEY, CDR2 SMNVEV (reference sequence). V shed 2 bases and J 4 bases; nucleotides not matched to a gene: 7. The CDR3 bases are TGTGCCAGCAGTTTAAAGAGCAGGGGGAGCACTGAAGCTTTCTTT. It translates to CASSLKSRGSTEAFF.

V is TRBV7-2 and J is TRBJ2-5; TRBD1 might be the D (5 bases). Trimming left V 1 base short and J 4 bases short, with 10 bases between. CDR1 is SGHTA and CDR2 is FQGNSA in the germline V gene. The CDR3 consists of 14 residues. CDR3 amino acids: CASSLDQGSETQYF. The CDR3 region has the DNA TGTGCCAGCAGCTTAGATCAGGGTTCAGAGACCCAGTACTTC.

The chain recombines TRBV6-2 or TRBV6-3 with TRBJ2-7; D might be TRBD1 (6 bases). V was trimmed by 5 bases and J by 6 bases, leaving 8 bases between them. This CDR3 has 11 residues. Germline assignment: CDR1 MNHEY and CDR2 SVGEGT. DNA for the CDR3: TGTGCCAGCAGTCCAGGGGTCGAGCAGTACTTC. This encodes CASSPGVEQYF.

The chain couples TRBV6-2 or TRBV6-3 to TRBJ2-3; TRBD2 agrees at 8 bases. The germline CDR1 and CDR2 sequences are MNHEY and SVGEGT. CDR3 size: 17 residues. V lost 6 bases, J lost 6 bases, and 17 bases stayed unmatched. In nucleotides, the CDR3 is TGTGCCAGCAGCCAAAGGTTCACTAGCGGACCCTGGGATACGCAGTATTTT. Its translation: CASSQRFTSGPWDTQYF.

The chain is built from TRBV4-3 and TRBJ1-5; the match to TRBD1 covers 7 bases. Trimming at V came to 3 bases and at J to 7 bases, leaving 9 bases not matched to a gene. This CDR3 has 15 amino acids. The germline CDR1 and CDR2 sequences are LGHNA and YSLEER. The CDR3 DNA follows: TGCGCCAGCAGCCAGCGACAGGGTGTAGGGCAGCCCCAGCATTTT. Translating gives CASSQRQGVGQPQHF.

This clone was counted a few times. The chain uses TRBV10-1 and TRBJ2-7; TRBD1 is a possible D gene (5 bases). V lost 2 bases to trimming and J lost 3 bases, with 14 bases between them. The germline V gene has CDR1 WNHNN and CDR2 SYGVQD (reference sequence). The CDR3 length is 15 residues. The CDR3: CASSEVGREIYEQYF. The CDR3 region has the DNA TGCGCCAGCAGTGAGGTGGGGCGAGAGATCTACGAGCAGTACTTC.

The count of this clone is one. The CDR3 sequence is CASNRQGVGEQYF. In DNA, the CDR3 is TGTGCCAGCAACAGACAGGGGGTAGGCGAGCAGTACTTC. V usage is TRBV27 and J usage is TRBJ2-7, with 9 bases identical to TRBD1. V shed 7 bases and J 6 bases; nucleotides not matched to a gene: 7. CDR1 and CDR2 (germline): MNHEY, SMNVEV (reference sequence). This CDR3 spans 13 amino acids.

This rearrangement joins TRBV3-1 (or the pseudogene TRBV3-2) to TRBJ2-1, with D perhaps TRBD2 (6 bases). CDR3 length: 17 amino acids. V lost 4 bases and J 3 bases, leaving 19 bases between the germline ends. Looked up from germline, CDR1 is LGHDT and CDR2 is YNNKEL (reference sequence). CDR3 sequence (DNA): TGTGCCAGCAGCCCCAAAGTAGGGACTCCCGGCTACAATGAGCAGTTCTTC. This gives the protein CASSPKVGTPGYNEQFF.

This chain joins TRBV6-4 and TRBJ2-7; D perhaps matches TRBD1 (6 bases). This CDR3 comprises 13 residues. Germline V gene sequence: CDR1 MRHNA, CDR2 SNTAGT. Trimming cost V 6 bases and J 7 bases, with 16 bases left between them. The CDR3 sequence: CASSATGTTEQYF. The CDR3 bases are TGTGCCAGCAGCGCGACAGGCACGACGGAGCAGTACTTC.

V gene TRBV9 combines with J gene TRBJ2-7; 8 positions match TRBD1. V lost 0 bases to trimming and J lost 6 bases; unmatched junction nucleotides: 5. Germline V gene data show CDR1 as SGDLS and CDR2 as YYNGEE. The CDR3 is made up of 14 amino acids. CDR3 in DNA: TGTGCCAGCAGCGTAGAGCCAGGGGGCCTCGAGCAGTACTTC. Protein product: CASSVEPGGLEQYF.

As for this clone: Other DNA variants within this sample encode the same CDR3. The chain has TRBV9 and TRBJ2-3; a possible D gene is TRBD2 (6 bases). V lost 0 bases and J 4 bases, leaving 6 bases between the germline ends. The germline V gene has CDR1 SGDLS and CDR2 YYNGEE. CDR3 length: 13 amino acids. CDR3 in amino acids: CASSVGGADTQYF. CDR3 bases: TGTGCCAGCAGCGTAGGGGGGGCAGATACGCAGTATTTT.

CDR3 nucleotides: TGTGCCAGCGCAATGGGACAGGTTGACAATGAGCAGTTCTTC. Translating gives CASAMGQVDNEQFF. This sequence joins TRBV5-4 and TRBJ2-1; 8 positions match TRBD1. Trimming at V came to 7 bases and at J to 5 bases, leaving 8 bases not matched to a gene. The CDR3 has 14 residues. Per germline, CDR1 SGHNT and CDR2 YYREEE (reference sequence).